The next 26 T cell receptor beta chains were all read from a single sample in a study of T cell repertoires in cytomegalovirus infection. These receptors have no identified antigens. TCRdb fed the reads into MiXCR, producing one record per CDR3 protein. The sample holds around 710,000 distinct CDR3 sequences, 25% to 30% seen once. The sample consisted of cultured CD8+ T cells from PBMCs, taken from culture after CMV antigen stimulation. The receptor set was obtained from a human donor in good health (CMV status not recorded). Some clones in this sample may be carry-over from other donors' samples.

The CDR3 nucleotides read TGTGCCAGCAGTTTCTTTGGGGCGGGGCGGTCTGAGGAGACCCAGTACTTC. Translation: CASSFFGAGRSEETQYF. The rearrangement links TRBV2 to TRBJ2-5; tentative D call: TRBD2 (6 bases). The CDR3 runs 17 residues. V lost 5 bases and J lost 5, with 24 bases in between. The germline V gene encodes CDR1 SNHLY and CDR2 FYNNEI.

The rearrangement joins TRBV6-2 or TRBV6-3 to TRBJ2-7; 7 bases are a match to TRBD2. The CDR3 has 14 residues. J lost 0 bases, V lost 5 bases, and 4 bases had no gene match. CDR1 MNHEY and CDR2 SVGEGT come from the germline V gene. The CDR3 nucleotides read TGTGCCAGCAGTCTTACTAGCGCCTCCTACGAGCAGTACGTC. Protein sequence: CASSLTSASYEQYV.

The J gene is TRBJ2-2, the V gene TRBV10-2, with 7 bases matching TRBD1. The J segment lost 7 bases and the V segment lost 5 bases, leaving 7 bases of the junction unmatched. Germline CDR1 and CDR2: WSHSY and SAAADI. The CDR3 is 14 residues long. In DNA, the CDR3 is TGCGCCAGCAGTCCCGGGACAGTAGGCGGGGAGCTGTTTTTT. Translated: CASSPGTVGGELFF.

The chain combines TRBV12-3 or TRBV12-4 with TRBJ2-5; TRBD1 is a possible D gene (5 bases). This CDR3 is 14 amino acids long. Trimming took 2 bases from V and 5 from J, leaving 12 bases between them. CDR3 nucleotides: TGTGCCAGCAGTTTACTATCAGGGAAGGAGACCCAGTACTTC. As protein: CASSLLSGKETQYF.

There are a few counts of this clonotype. The V call is TRBV5-5, the J call TRBJ2-6; maybe TRBD1 (6 bases). V lost 1 base and J 0 bases, leaving 11 bases between the germline ends. This CDR3 spans 17 amino acids. Germline-derived CDR1 and CDR2 are SGHKS and YYEKEE (reference sequence). The CDR3 sequence is CASSLTTGFSGANVLTF. CDR3 in DNA: TGTGCCAGCAGCTTGACCACAGGGTTCTCTGGGGCCAACGTCCTGACTTTC.

This clonotype was recorded a few times. This chain joins TRBV6-7 and TRBJ1-1; 7 bases are shared with TRBD1. TRBV6-7 has ORF status, its function being uncertain. The length of the CDR3 is 15 residues. V trimming: 6 bases; J trimming: 3 bases; junction bases outside the gene matches: 10. The CDR3 is CASREDRVCHTEAFF. Here the CDR3 DNA reads TGTGCCAGCAGAGAAGACAGGGTGTGTCACACTGAAGCTTTCTTT.

This clonotype was observed at least ten times. The chain combines TRBV6-1 with TRBJ2-7; D might be TRBD2 (6 bases). The CDR3 is made up of 12 amino acids. Germline values: CDR1 MNHNS, CDR2 SASEGT. The V and J ends lost 9 bases and 0 bases respectively, with 9 bases between them. In DNA, the CDR3 is TGTGCCAGTCGCGGGGACTCCTACGAGCAGTACGTC. This encodes CASRGDSYEQYV.

The chain recombines TRBV6-5 with TRBJ2-7; 8 bases are shared with TRBD2. The CDR3 length is 15 residues. The germline V gene encodes CDR1 MNHEY and CDR2 SVGAGI. Germline trimming cut 3 bases from V and 0 bases from J; bases unmatched to any gene: 4. The CDR3 sequence: CASSYTGTSSYEQYF. Written as DNA, the CDR3 is TGTGCCAGCAGTTATACCGGGACTAGCTCCTACGAGCAGTACTTC.

V is TRBV14 and J is TRBJ1-1, with 7 bases lining up with TRBD1. The length of the CDR3 is 14 residues. V lost 1 base, J lost 6 bases, and 5 bases stayed unmatched. The germline V gene has CDR1 SGHDN and CDR2 FVKESK. The CDR3 protein is CASSQVTGEAEAFF. Here the CDR3 DNA reads TGTGCCAGCAGCCAAGTTACAGGGGAAGCTGAAGCTTTCTTT.

This clonotype occurred many times. The chain joins TRBV12-3 or TRBV12-4 to TRBJ1-5; 11 bases fit TRBD1. This CDR3 has 16 residues. With V trimmed by 5 bases and J by 5 bases, 8 bases remained unmatched. CDR3: CASSTWTGGGDQPQHF. CDR3 in DNA: TGTGCCAGCAGTACCTGGACAGGGGGCGGAGATCAGCCCCAGCATTTT.

The rearrangement links TRBV7-9 to TRBJ2-7; D tentatively reads TRBD1 or TRBD2 (5 bases each). CDR1 is SEHNR and CDR2 is FQNEAQ in the germline V gene (reference sequence). This CDR3 comprises 16 residues. The V end was cut by 5 bases, the J end by 1 base, with 18 bases between. The CDR3 region has the DNA TGTGCCAGCAGCCCACTAGTGGGGCGAAGTTCCTACGAGCAGTACTTC. Its protein is CASSPLVGRSSYEQYF. The full variable domain, in which reference TRBV7-9 and TRBJ2-7 provide the parts outside the CDR3, is DTGVSQNPRHKITKRGQNVTFRCDPISEHNRLYWYRQTLGQGPEFLTYFQNEAQLEKSRLLSDRFSAERPKGSFSTLEIQRTEQGDSAMYLCASSPLVGRSSYEQYFGPGTRLTVT.

This clonotype was seen a few times. The rearrangement links TRBV7-6 to TRBJ2-1, with a weak D call TRBD1 (5 bases). V lost 1 base and J 2 bases, leaving 12 bases between the germline ends. The CDR3 spans 16 residues. Per the germline V gene, CDR1 is SGHVS and CDR2 is FNYEAQ. The CDR3 DNA sequence: TGTGCCAGCAGCTTAGACCCTGGACAAACCTACAATGAGCAGTTCTTC. Encoded protein: CASSLDPGQTYNEQFF.

The CDR3 region is CSARGPQYTDTQYF. The CDR3 DNA is TGCAGTGCTAGAGGGCCTCAGTACACAGATACGCAGTATTTT. The chain links TRBV20-1 to TRBJ2-3; D call uncertain. Trimming shortened V by 1 base and J by 2 bases, and 10 bases separated the two germline ends. CDR1 DFQATT and CDR2 SNEGSKA come from the germline V gene (reference sequence). The CDR3 has 14 residues.

The chain employs TRBV5-5 and TRBJ2-7; 10 positions agree with TRBD1. V dropped 0 bases and J dropped 6; count of bases not matched to a gene: 3. Germline V gene sequence: CDR1 SGHKS, CDR2 YYEKEE (reference sequence). The CDR3 is 14 amino acids. CDR3 in amino acids: CASSLGQGALEQYF. CDR3 bases: TGTGCCAGCAGCTTGGGACAGGGGGCACTCGAGCAGTACTTC.

The J gene is TRBJ2-1, the V gene TRBV5-6; D is ambiguous. The germline V gene encodes CDR1 SGHDT and CDR2 YYEEEE. Trimming pared 0 bases from V and 4 bases from J, leaving 8 bases between. This CDR3 spans 14 amino acids. The CDR3 region is CASSLGARYNEQFF. CDR3 nucleotide sequence: TGTGCCAGCAGCTTGGGGGCCAGATACAATGAGCAGTTCTTC.

The rearrangement uses TRBV2 and TRBJ1-1; 10 bases line up with TRBD1. V was clipped by 11 bases and J by 4 bases; unmatched bases: 16. The CDR3 sequence is 16 residues long. In germline, CDR1 is SNHLY, CDR2 FYNNEI. CDR3 residues: CAGRSPDRGEVTEAFF. The CDR3 DNA reads as TGTGCCGGCCGATCGCCGGACAGGGGGGAAGTCACTGAAGCTTTCTTT.

This clonotype was seen a few times. The chain is built from TRBV7-2 and TRBJ2-1; TRBD1 might be the D (6 bases). The CDR3 is made up of 15 amino acids. V lost 1 base, J lost 7 bases, and 14 bases lay in between. Germline V gene lookup returns CDR1 SGHTA and CDR2 FQGNSA. The CDR3 DNA reads TGTGCCAGCAGCTTAGAGGGCTACACAGGGAATGAGCAGTTCTTC. Protein: CASSLEGYTGNEQFF. The whole variable domain, remainder taken from reference TRBV7-2 and TRBJ2-1, is GAGVSQSPSNKVTEKGKDVELRCDPISGHTALYWYRQSLGQGLEFLIYFQGNSAPDKSGLPSDRFSAERTGGSVSTLTIQRTQQEDSAVYLCASSLEGYTGNEQFFGPGTRLTVL.

The CDR3 DNA follows: TGTGCCAGCAGTGAAGAAGACCGGTTCACAGATACGCAGTATTTT. Translating it yields CASSEEDRFTDTQYF. The V gene is TRBV2, the J gene TRBJ2-3, with no clear D. Germline V lookup: CDR1 SNHLY, CDR2 FYNNEI. Trimming stripped 1 base from V and 2 bases from J, with 10 bases between. CDR3 length equals 15 residues.

This sequence joins TRBV5-6 and TRBJ2-2, with TRBD1 matching 7 bases. Trimming at V came to 5 bases and at J to 2 bases, leaving 9 bases not matched to a gene. This CDR3 has 16 residues. Germline V CDR1 and CDR2: SGHDT, YYEEEE. This chain's CDR3 is CASSKFDRENTGELFF. The CDR3 bases are TGTGCCAGCAGTAAATTCGACAGGGAAAACACCGGGGAGCTGTTTTTT. The whole variable domain, remainder taken from reference TRBV5-6 and TRBJ2-2, is DAGVTQSPTHLIKTRGQQVTLRCSPKSGHDTVSWYQQALGQGPQFIFQYYEEEERQRGNFPDRFSGHQFPNYSSELNVNALLLGDSALYLCASSKFDRENTGELFFGEGSRLTVL.

The chain has TRBV7-6 and TRBJ2-1, with a tentative D call TRBD1 (6 bases). CDR1 and CDR2 (germline): SGHVS, FNYEAQ. This CDR3 contains 13 residues. V shed 3 bases and J shed 10 bases, with 13 bases lying between them. CDR3 in DNA: TGTGCCAGCAGCTTTGGCCCAGGGGACGAGCAGTTCTTC. Translated, it gives CASSFGPGDEQFF.

The chain links TRBV11-1 to TRBJ1-2; the D is unclear. The CDR3 spans 13 residues. The V end lost 3 bases, the J end lost 6 bases, and 11 bases lay between the germline ends. The V gene's germline CDR1 is SGHAT and CDR2 FQDESV (reference sequence). Written as DNA, the CDR3 is TGTGCCAGCAGCTTTGGGCAGAATGATGGCTACACCTTC. This sequence encodes CASSFGQNDGYTF.

This clonotype was found a few times. The chain has TRBV7-6 and TRBJ1-1; 7 nucleotides align to TRBD1. The CDR3 is 18 amino acids. The J segment lost 0 bases and the V segment lost 4 bases, leaving 14 bases of the junction unmatched. Germline lookup yields CDR1 SGHVS and CDR2 FNYEAQ. The CDR3 is CASSSNRPGTVMNTEAFF. In DNA, the CDR3 is TGTGCCAGCAGCTCTAACCGTCCCGGGACAGTCATGAACACTGAAGCTTTCTTT. Full variable domain (outside the CDR3, taken from reference TRBV7-6 and TRBJ1-1): GAGVSQSPRYKVTKRGQDVALRCDPISGHVSLYWYRQALGQGPEFLTYFNYEAQQDKSGLPNDRFSAERPEGSISTLTIQRTEQRDSAMYRCASSSNRPGTVMNTEAFFGQGTRLTVV.

The chain couples TRBV5-1 to TRBJ2-1; TRBD1 matches 9 bases. V lost 4 bases to trimming and J lost 3 bases; unmatched junction nucleotides: 8. The CDR3 extends over 16 amino acids. CDR1 is SGHRS, CDR2 YFSETQ, per germline. The CDR3 sequence is CASSKTGTGLYNEQFF. CDR3 nucleotides: TGCGCCAGCAGCAAGACCGGGACAGGGCTCTACAATGAGCAGTTCTTC.

CDR3 residues: CASSSSYRGHYDQPQHF. The DNA for the CDR3 is TGTGCCAGCAGCTCCTCTTACAGGGGGCATTACGATCAGCCCCAGCATTTT. This chain uses TRBV7-9 with TRBJ1-5, with TRBD1 matching 9 bases. J gave up 5 bases and V 4 bases, and 12 bases lay outside the gene matches. The CDR3 runs 17 residues. From germline, CDR1 is SEHNR and CDR2 FQNEAQ (reference sequence).

The chain couples TRBV7-3 to TRBJ2-2; 7 bases map to TRBD1. The CDR3 consists of 17 residues. Germline CDR1 SGHTA, CDR2 FQGTGA. V trimming: 4 bases; J trimming: 0 bases; junction bases outside the gene matches: 8. CDR3 protein: CASSSTTGAANTGELFF. In nucleotides, the CDR3 is TGTGCCAGCAGCTCAACTACAGGGGCCGCGAACACCGGGGAGCTGTTTTTT.

The rearrangement uses TRBV10-3 and TRBJ1-2; 9 bases map to TRBD1. This CDR3 is 16 amino acids long. The germline CDR1 and CDR2 sequences are ENHRY and SYGVKD. V lost 6 bases and J lost 3; bases outside the gene matches: 11. CDR3 loop: CAIRTFRDREDYGYTF. The CDR3 DNA sequence: TGTGCCATCAGAACCTTCCGGGACAGGGAGGACTATGGCTACACCTTC.